Below, 3 T cell receptor beta chains from the same sample are listed, as sequenced in a study of cytomegalovirus exposure and HLA in healthy donors. The study ran its PCR with 60 Vbeta and 13 Jbeta primers. Assay used: immunoSEQ multiplex PCR; TCRdb lists only in-frame clones, some missing. The table has about 200,000 clones, around 81% seen once. Material for sequencing was PBMCs. The source of these receptors is a man aged 18 to 35 in good health and CMV-seronegative.

This clone has only one observation. The chain is built from TRBV7-6 and TRBJ2-2; possible D gene TRBD2, 6 bases. Looked up from germline, CDR1 is SGHVS and CDR2 is FNYEAQ. The CDR3 has 19 residues. Trimming took 5 bases from V and 0 from J, leaving 22 bases between them. CDR3: CASSPRFAGRPTNTGELFF. CDR3 nucleotides: TGTGCCAGCAGCCCCCGCTTTGCGGGACGGCCCACGAACACCGGGGAGCTGTTTTTT.

The chain employs TRBV19 and TRBJ1-6, with 8 positions matching TRBD1. Germline CDR1 is LNHDA and CDR2 is SQIVND (reference sequence). This CDR3 has 14 amino acids. The J segment lost 9 bases and the V segment lost 3 bases, leaving 4 bases of the junction unmatched. The DNA for the CDR3 is TGTGCCAGTAGTATGGGACAGGAGGTTTCACCCCTCCACTTT. Its translation is CASSMGQEVSPLHF.

The V gene is TRBV14, the J gene TRBJ1-3; the match to TRBD1 covers 8 bases. Trimming removed 5 bases from V and 4 bases from J; junction bases left unmatched: 4. The CDR3 covers 14 residues. Germline lookup yields CDR1 SGHDN and CDR2 FVKESK. In nucleotides, the CDR3 is TGTGCCAGCAGCTCCCGGACAGGGGGAAACACCATATATTTT. Translated, it gives CASSSRTGGNTIYF.